This entry lists 10 T cell receptor beta chains sequenced from one sample in a study of chemoradiotherapy in HPV16-positive cancers. Profiled with immunoSEQ multiplex PCR; TCRdb holds only in-frame clones, not every one. Of approximately 11,000 clones in the sample, roughly 76% were seen once. This sample was gathered from a patient who underwent chemoradiotherapy. The receptors originated from a human donor with HPV-associated anogenital cancer.

V and J are TRBV27 and TRBJ1-2, with a possible D match to TRBD1 (5 bases). CDR1 MNHEY and CDR2 SMNVEV come from the germline V gene (reference sequence). This CDR3 spans 14 amino acids. Trimming pared 0 bases from V and 3 bases from J, leaving 8 bases between. CDR3 nucleotide sequence: TGTGCCAGCAGTTTATCGGGGGGAGACTATGGCTACACCTTC. Translated: CASSLSGGDYGYTF.

The V call is TRBV5-6, the J call TRBJ2-2; 7 positions match TRBD2. The CDR3 extends over 16 amino acids. Germline-derived CDR1 and CDR2 are SGHDT and YYEEEE. With 4 bases clipped from V and 5 bases from J, the junction kept 11 bases outside the gene matches. DNA for the CDR3: TGTGCCAGCAGCCCATCCCTCGGGGGGAGTACCGGGGAGCTGTTTTTT. Translating it yields CASSPSLGGSTGELFF. The variable domain in full, with the rest retrieved from reference TRBV5-6 and TRBJ2-2, is DAGVTQSPTHLIKTRGQQVTLRCSPKSGHDTVSWYQQALGQGPQFIFQYYEEEERQRGNFPDRFSGHQFPNYSSELNVNALLLGDSALYLCASSPSLGGSTGELFFGEGSRLTVL.

The chain links TRBV2 to TRBJ2-5, with D possibly TRBD2 on 6 matching bases. Trimming left V 6 bases short and J 5 bases short, with 10 bases between. The CDR3 covers 12 residues. Looked up from germline, CDR1 is SNHLY and CDR2 is FYNNEI. The CDR3 is CASSWTTETQYF. In nucleotides, the CDR3 is TGTGCCAGCAGCTGGACTACTGAGACCCAGTACTTC.

The CDR3 DNA reads TGCGCCAGCAGCTTGGTGCAGCTCGGTTACAATGAGCAGTTCTTC. It yields the protein CASSLVQLGYNEQFF. The chain joins TRBV5-1 to TRBJ2-1; D unclear. Germline CDR1 reads SGHRS; CDR2 reads YFSETQ. This CDR3 is built from 15 residues. Trimming took 0 bases from V and 4 from J, leaving 11 bases between them.

The genes are TRBV29-1 and TRBJ1-1; tentatively, D is TRBD1 (6 bases). The CDR3 is 13 amino acids. Germline values: CDR1 SQVTM, CDR2 ANQGSEA. The V and J ends lost 0 bases and 4 bases respectively, with 9 bases between them. CDR3 bases: TGCAGCGTTGAAGAGGGGGGGGCCACTGAAGCTTTCTTT. Protein sequence: CSVEEGGATEAFF.

This clone was detected a few times. The chain has TRBV4-1 and TRBJ2-1; TRBD2 matches at 8 bases. Germline V CDR1 and CDR2: MGHRA, YSYEKL. There are 14 residues in the CDR3. The V and J ends lost 0 bases and 7 bases, in that order; junction bases with no gene match: 2. CDR3 bases: TGCGCCAGCAGCCAAGATGCGGGGGGTAATGAGCAGTTCTTC. The encoded protein is CASSQDAGGNEQFF.

In its sample, this clone was seen once. V usage is TRBV9 and J usage is TRBJ2-3; weak D call: TRBD2 (6 bases). CDR1 is SGDLS and CDR2 is YYNGEE in the germline V gene. This CDR3 is 16 amino acids long. Trimming shortened V by 2 bases and J by 0 bases, and 13 bases separated the two germline ends. This chain's CDR3 is CASSVGLLTSTDTQYF. The DNA for the CDR3 is TGTGCCAGCAGCGTGGGACTGTTAACTAGCACAGATACGCAGTATTTT.

The genes are TRBV5-1 and TRBJ1-1, with D unresolved. The V and J ends lost 3 bases and 0 bases respectively, with 9 bases between them. The CDR3 consists of 14 residues. Germline CDR1 is SGHRS and CDR2 is YFSETQ. The CDR3 bases are TGCGCCAGCAGCTGGACTGCGATGAACACTGAAGCTTTCTTT. It codes for CASSWTAMNTEAFF.

The rearrangement joins TRBV6-5 to TRBJ1-3; D call uncertain. CDR3 length: 16 residues. Germline V gene data show CDR1 as MNHEY and CDR2 as SVGAGI. The ends were cut back, 4 bases at V and 0 bases at J, with 13 bases in the middle. CDR3 residues: CASSSPSGLSGNTIYF. Written as DNA, the CDR3 is TGTGCCAGCAGTTCCCCATCAGGCCTCTCTGGAAACACCATATATTTT.

CDR3 in DNA: TGCAGTGCTAGAACGACTATCGAGCAGTACTTC. Its translation is CSARTTIEQYF. This rearrangement joins TRBV20-1 to TRBJ2-7; D is possibly TRBD2 (5 bases). CDR1 and CDR2 (germline): DFQATT, SNEGSKA (reference sequence). Trimming took off 2 bases at V and 6 bases at J, with 8 bases between the two ends. The CDR3 contains 11 residues.